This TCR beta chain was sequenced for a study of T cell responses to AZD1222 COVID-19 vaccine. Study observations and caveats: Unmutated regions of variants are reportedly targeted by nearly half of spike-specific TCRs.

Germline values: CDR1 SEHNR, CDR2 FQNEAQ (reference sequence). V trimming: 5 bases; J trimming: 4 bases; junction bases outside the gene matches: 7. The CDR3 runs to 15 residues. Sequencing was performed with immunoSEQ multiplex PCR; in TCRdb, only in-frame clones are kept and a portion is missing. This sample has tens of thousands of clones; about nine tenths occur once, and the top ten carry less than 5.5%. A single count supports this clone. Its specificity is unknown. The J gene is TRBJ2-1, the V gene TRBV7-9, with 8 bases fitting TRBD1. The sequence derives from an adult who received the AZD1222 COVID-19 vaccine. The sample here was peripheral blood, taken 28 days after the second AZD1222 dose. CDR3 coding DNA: TGTGCCAGCAGCGCTAGGGGGGACAGGTACAATGAGCAGTTCTTC. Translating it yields CASSARGDRYNEQFF.